These T cell receptor beta chains were read from a single sample in a study of cytomegalovirus exposure and HLA in healthy donors. Measured with immunoSEQ multiplex PCR; TCRdb has only the in-frame clones, and not every one. The sample yields 210,000 or so clones, 78% seen once. The sequenced sample consisted of PBMCs. The receptors were sampled from a boy aged 5-17 years in good health and CMV-seronegative. Each CDR3 is given with its conserved first and last residue. D genes are given only for firm matches. Clone size appears in some rows only: once, few, many, or a class for an expanded clone.

j_gene	v_gene	d_gene	abundance	CDR3aa	CDR3nt
TRBJ1-2	TRBV19	TRBD1	.	CASLAGTGVGYTF	TGTGCCAGCCTCGCCGGGACAGGGGTGGGCTACACCTTC
TRBJ2-5	TRBV6-1	.	.	CASSEGQGLSQETQYF	TGTGCCAGCAGTGAAGGTCAGGGGTTGTCCCAAGAGACCCAGTACTTC
TRBJ2-5	TRBV7-7	.	.	CASSLGTGGRETQYF	TGTGCCAGCAGCTTAGGGACCGGGGGTCGCGAGACCCAGTACTTC
TRBJ1-6	TRBV7-3	.	.	CASSLNTGLNSPLHF	TGTGCCAGCAGCTTAAATACAGGGCTCAATTCACCCCTCCACTTT
TRBJ1-2	TRBV2	TRBD1	.	CASQGTGFDGGYTF	TGTGCCAGCCAGGGGACAGGGTTTGATGGTGGCTACACCTTC
TRBJ2-3	TRBV19	.	.	CASSIGYRDTDTQYF	TGTGCCAGTAGTATAGGGTACAGGGACACAGATACGCAGTATTTT
TRBJ2-3	TRBV14	.	.	CASSQLGEASTDTQYF	TGTGCCAGCAGCCAATTGGGGGAGGCCAGCACAGATACGCAGTATTTT
TRBJ2-1	TRBV7-7	TRBD2	.	CASSPGLAIYNEQFF	TGTGCCAGCAGCCCGGGACTAGCGATCTACAATGAGCAGTTCTTC
TRBJ2-7	TRBV9	.	few	CASSVGRYSYEQYF	TGTGCCAGCAGCGTAGGCAGATACTCCTACGAGCAGTACTTC
TRBJ2-1	TRBV6-5	TRBD2	.	CASSYLQREMSEQFF	TGTGCCAGCAGTTATCTTCAGCGGGAGATGAGTGAGCAGTTCTTC
TRBJ1-6	TRBV5-1	.	.	CASSLALGRANSPLHF	TGCGCCAGCAGCTTGGCCCTCGGCAGGGCTAATTCACCCCTCCACTTT
TRBJ2-7	TRBV5-1	.	few	CASSLGGQRPYEQYF	TGCGCCAGCAGCTTGGGTGGACAGCGACCCTACGAGCAGTACTTC
TRBJ1-4	TRBV13	.	few	CASSTRSGGEKLFF	TGTGCCAGCAGCACCCGCTCTGGGGGCGAAAAACTGTTTTTT
TRBJ1-2	TRBV25-1	TRBD1	few	CASSPGQGDLYGYTF	TGTGCCAGCAGTCCGGGACAGGGGGACTTGTATGGCTACACCTTC
TRBJ2-1	TRBV4-2	TRBD2	.	CASSQAKRTSIFSLFF	TGTGCCAGCAGCCAAGCAAAGAGGACTAGCATCTTTAGTCTGTTCTTC
TRBJ2-1	TRBV29-1	TRBD1	.	CSAMDRETYNEQFF	TGCAGCGCCATGGACAGGGAGACCTACAATGAGCAGTTCTTC
TRBJ2-7	TRBV11-3	TRBD2	.	CASKSTSGESSYEQYF	TGTGCCAGCAAAAGTACTAGCGGGGAGAGCTCCTACGAGCAGTACTTC
TRBJ1-5	TRBV6-1	.	few	CASSEEVRLYSNQPQHF	TGTGCCAGCAGTGAAGAAGTCAGGCTTTATAGCAATCAGCCCCAGCATTTT
TRBJ1-1	TRBV5-6	TRBD1	.	CASSQIGQVPTEAFF	TGTGCCAGCAGCCAAATAGGACAGGTACCCACTGAAGCTTTCTTT
TRBJ2-1	TRBV7-9	.	.	CASSYPAGGSYNEQFF	TGTGCCAGCAGCTACCCTGCTGGGGGGAGCTACAATGAGCAGTTCTTC
TRBJ1-2	TRBV4-1	.	few	CASSQSPIRDYGYTF	TGCGCCAGCAGCCAATCTCCCATCCGGGACTATGGCTACACCTTC
TRBJ2-7	TRBV19	.	.	CASSKAGFYEQYF	TGTGCCAGTAGTAAGGCAGGGTTCTACGAGCAGTACTTC
TRBJ2-7	TRBV2	TRBD1	.	CASSLGQGMEEQYF	TGTGCCAGCAGCTTGGGACAGGGGATGGAAGAGCAGTACTTC
TRBJ1-1	TRBV11-3	TRBD1	.	CASSPPDREPFF	TGTGCCAGCAGCCCCCCGGACAGGGAACCTTTCTTT
TRBJ1-5	TRBV19	TRBD1	few	CASSPGRGRDKPQHF	TGTGCCAGTAGCCCAGGCAGGGGGCGAGATAAGCCCCAGCATTTT
TRBJ2-7	TRBV2	TRBD1	.	CASSMGQITYEQYF	TGTGCCAGCAGTATGGGACAGATTACCTACGAGCAGTACTTC
TRBJ1-2	TRBV11-2	.	once	CASSLARGAYTF	TGTGCCAGCAGCTTAGCGCGGGGGGCCTACACCTTC
TRBJ1-1	TRBV21-1	.	.	CASAGSVNTEAFF	TGTGCCAGCGCGGGTTCGGTGAACACTGAAGCTTTCTTT
TRBJ1-5	TRBV6-1	.	few	CASSEPAGNQPQHF	TGTGCCAGCAGTGAACCGGCAGGGAATCAGCCCCAGCATTTT
TRBJ2-1	TRBV6-1	TRBD2	.	CASTSSGIYNEQFF	TGTGCCAGCACCAGCAGCGGGATCTACAATGAGCAGTTCTTC
TRBJ1-6	TRBV27	.	.	CASGQGNSPLHF	TGTGCCAGCGGTCAGGGTAATTCACCCCTCCACTTT
TRBJ2-7	TRBV6-1	.	.	CASSEGGAMNYEQYF	TGTGCCAGCAGTGAAGGCGGAGCGATGAACTACGAGCAGTACTTC
TRBJ1-1	TRBV2	.	.	CASGEVDRNTEAFF	TGTGCCAGCGGGGAGGTAGACAGGAACACTGAAGCTTTCTTT
TRBJ1-2	TRBV4-1	.	.	CASSQDSRGLLYGYTF	TGCGCCAGCAGCCAAGATAGTCGTGGGCTGCTCTATGGCTACACCTTC
TRBJ1-3	TRBV6-1	.	.	CASSEAVEDTIYF	TGTGCCAGCAGTGAAGCCGTGGAGGACACCATATATTTT
TRBJ2-3	TRBV9	TRBD1	.	CASSPPDRADTQYF	TGTGCCAGCAGCCCTCCGGACAGGGCAGATACGCAGTATTTT
TRBJ2-7	TRBV19	.	.	CASSQDLVPPYEQYF	TGTGCCAGTAGTCAAGATCTGGTACCCCCCTACGAGCAGTACTTC
TRBJ2-2	TRBV11-2	.	.	CASSPHTGTGTKNTGELFF	TGTGCCAGCAGCCCCCACACTGGAACAGGGACGAAGAACACCGGGGAGCTGTTTTTT
TRBJ2-2	TRBV9	TRBD2	.	CASSVQPSGRIAGELFF	TGTGCCAGCAGCGTCCAGCCAAGCGGGAGAATTGCCGGGGAGCTGTTTTTT
TRBJ2-6	TRBV29-1	TRBD1	.	CSVEDRESGANVLTF	TGCAGCGTAGAGGACAGGGAATCTGGGGCCAACGTCCTGACTTTC
TRBJ1-5	TRBV2	.	.	CASSEAAGKYQPQHF	TGTGCCAGCAGTGAAGCAGCCGGGAAATATCAGCCCCAGCATTTT
TRBJ2-7	TRBV6-6	.	.	CASSYSLVYEQYF	TGTGCCAGCAGTTACTCTCTAGTCTACGAGCAGTACTTC
TRBJ1-1	TRBV12-5	.	.	CASGLEQNTEAFF	TGTGCTAGTGGTTTGGAACAGAACACTGAAGCTTTCTTT
TRBJ2-1	TRBV9	TRBD2	.	CASSPIAGAEGEQFF	TGTGCCAGCAGCCCAATAGCGGGGGCTGAGGGTGAGCAGTTCTTC
TRBJ2-7	TRBV18	.	.	CASSPPDRANYEQYF	TGTGCCAGCTCACCCCCCGACAGAGCAAACTACGAGCAGTACTTC
TRBJ1-2	TRBV9	.	.	CASSPRTYSRSYGYTF	TGTGCCAGCAGCCCCCGAACCTACTCCCGGAGTTATGGCTACACCTTC
TRBJ2-1	TRBV21-1	.	.	CASSTRLAGGWKGEQFF	TGTGCCAGCAGCACACGACTAGCGGGAGGATGGAAAGGTGAGCAGTTCTTC
TRBJ1-2	TRBV30	.	once	CAWSVHGANYGYTF	TGTGCCTGGAGTGTACACGGAGCTAACTATGGCTACACCTTC
TRBJ1-1	TRBV30	.	.	CAWTQSNTEAFF	TGTGCCTGGACACAATCAAACACTGAAGCTTTCTTT
TRBJ1-5	TRBV30	.	.	CAWSVRGRRDQPQHF	TGTGCCTGGAGTGTGCGGGGGCGCCGGGATCAGCCCCAGCATTTT
TRBJ2-2	TRBV6-5	.	.	CASRPRTGGTGELFF	TGTGCCAGCAGACCCCGGACAGGAGGGACCGGGGAGCTGTTTTTT
TRBJ2-2	TRBV5-4	.	.	CASTLRGGRTGELFF	TGTGCCAGCACCTTGAGGGGGGGCCGGACCGGGGAGCTGTTTTTT
TRBJ2-1	TRBV5-4	TRBD2	.	CASSQGLADNEQFF	TGTGCCAGCAGTCAGGGACTAGCGGACAATGAGCAGTTCTTC
TRBJ2-7	TRBV13	.	few	CASSLEREQYF	TGTGCCAGCAGCTTAGAGCGCGAGCAGTACTTC
TRBJ2-5	TRBV5-4	.	.	CASSGSGYQETQYF	TGTGCCAGCAGCGGGAGCGGGTACCAAGAGACCCAGTACTTC